This is a list of T cell receptor beta chains from one sample in a study of cytomegalovirus exposure and HLA in healthy donors. Libraries were prepared by immunoSEQ multiplex PCR; TCRdb keeps only in-frame clonotypes and omits some of them. Among around 150,000 clones listed, less than 90% were seen once. The sample was PBMCs. The receptors derive from a young woman in good health and CMV-seronegative. CDR3s include the opening cysteine and the closing phenylalanine or tryptophan. The order of the fields is J gene, clone size, V gene, D gene, CDR3 DNA, CDR3 protein. D genes are given only for firm matches. For some rows the clone size is stated as once, few or many, or as a class when expanded; others skip it.

TRBJ1-3 | once | TRBV7-8 | . | TGTGCCAGCAGTCCAAGCTTGGAACCCGGTAACACCATATATTTT | CASSPSLEPGNTIYF
TRBJ2-2 | once | TRBV7-6 | . | TGTGCCAGCAGCTCCCGAGTAGATTCGAACACCGGGGAGCTGTTTTTT | CASSSRVDSNTGELFF
TRBJ2-7 | . | TRBV19 | . | TGTGCCAGTAGTCCCCAAGGCTACGAGCAGTACTTC | CASSPQGYEQYF
TRBJ2-7 | . | TRBV20-1 | . | TGCAGTGCTAGTACGGTTGCAGCGCAGTACTTC | CSASTVAAQYF
TRBJ2-7 | . | TRBV19 | . | TGTGCCAGTTCCGCCCCCGATTACGAGCAGTACTTC | CASSAPDYEQYF
TRBJ2-3 | few | TRBV5-1 | TRBD2 | TGCGCCAGCAGCTTGGGAGCGGGAGGCCGCACAGATACGCAGTATTTT | CASSLGAGGRTDTQYF
TRBJ2-7 | . | TRBV9 | . | TGTGCCAGCAGCGTAAGTCCGAGACCCTACGAGCAGTACTTC | CASSVSPRPYEQYF
TRBJ1-2 | . | TRBV6-5 | . | TGTGCCAGCAGTTACGGGGTCAGCGGGGACTATGGCTACACCTTC | CASSYGVSGDYGYTF
TRBJ1-3 | . | TRBV5-8 | . | TGTGCCAGCAGCTCCATAACGCGACGAGGAGGAAACACCATATATTTT | CASSSITRRGGNTIYF
TRBJ1-1 | . | TRBV5-6 | . | TGTGCCAGCAGCGGGGGCCTCGGGAAGAACACTGAAGCTTTCTTT | CASSGGLGKNTEAFF
TRBJ1-5 | . | TRBV5-6 | TRBD1 | TGTGCCAGCAGTCCTGGACAGGGCAGAGTTCAGCCCCAGCATTTT | CASSPGQGRVQPQHF
TRBJ1-2 | few | TRBV4-3 | . | TGCGCCAGCAGCCAAGCGGATTTGGGCAGCTATGGCTACACCTTC | CASSQADLGSYGYTF
TRBJ1-1 | . | TRBV19 | TRBD1 | TGTGCCAGTAGTGTTGGACAGGGCGGCACTGAAGCTTTCTTT | CASSVGQGGTEAFF
TRBJ1-1 | . | TRBV7-3 | . | TGTGCCAGCAGCTTAGGGGGTTTGGCTTTCTTT | CASSLGGLAFF
TRBJ2-1 | . | TRBV7-3 | TRBD1 | TGTGCCAGCAGCAAGGACAGGGGGAGATATGAGCAGTTCTTC | CASSKDRGRYEQFF
TRBJ2-1 | . | TRBV19 | . | TGTGCCAGTGGGAACTCAGGGGAGCAGTTCTTC | CASGNSGEQFF
TRBJ2-7 | . | TRBV28 | . | TGTGCCAGCAGTTTAAAGGTTCTCGGCAGTACCTACGAGCAGTACTTC | CASSLKVLGSTYEQYF
TRBJ1-1 | . | TRBV15 | TRBD1 | TGTGCCACCAGCAGAGTCGGGCAGGGGGCTGCGACTGAAGCTTTCTTT | CATSRVGQGAATEAFF
TRBJ1-4 | . | TRBV27 | . | TGTGCCAGCAGTTTAGTCAGGGGTGAAAAACTGTTTTTT | CASSLVRGEKLFF
TRBJ2-5 | . | TRBV9 | TRBD1 | TGTGCCAGCAGCCTAAGAGACAGGGAACAAGAGACCCAGTACTTC | CASSLRDREQETQYF
TRBJ2-1 | . | TRBV28 | TRBD2 | TGTGCCAGCAGTGCCGTGGGACAGTCTAGCGGGAGAAGTAATGAGCAGTTCTTC | CASSAVGQSSGRSNEQFF